The next 14 T cell receptor beta chains were all read from a single sample in a study of beta chain features in type 1 diabetes. Expressed TCRB transcripts were sequenced because the entire RNA isolate underwent reverse transcription. Some clones are missing from TCRdb's copy, which holds only in-frame ones; the method was immunoSEQ multiplex PCR. The table records 450,000 to 550,000 clones, 30% of them present only once. Sample: naive CD4+ T cells from blood. These receptor sequences come from a man aged 18 to 30 in good health.

The CDR3 spells CSVLAGGGETQYF. DNA of the CDR3: TGCAGCGTCTTAGCGGGGGGCGGAGAGACCCAGTACTTC. The rearrangement uses TRBV29-1 and TRBJ2-5, with 10 bases lining up with TRBD2. CDR1 is SQVTM and CDR2 is ANQGSEA in the germline V gene. The CDR3 consists of 13 residues. V lost 6 bases to trimming and J lost 4 bases; unmatched junction nucleotides: 5.

V is TRBV9 and J is TRBJ2-2, with D tentatively TRBD1 (5 bases). The CDR3 spans 15 residues. V was trimmed by 6 bases and J by 4 bases, leaving 16 bases between them. Germline lookup yields CDR1 SGDLS and CDR2 YYNGEE. CDR3 amino acids: CASTPTASPTGELFF. CDR3 nucleotides: TGTGCCAGCACCCCGACAGCTTCCCCCACCGGGGAGCTGTTTTTT.

The chain couples TRBV29-1 to TRBJ2-7; possible D gene TRBD2, 5 bases. The CDR3 runs 13 residues. Germline V gene data show CDR1 as SQVTM and CDR2 as ANQGSEA. V lost 5 bases and J 7 bases, leaving 18 bases between the germline ends. CDR3 amino acids: CSVRITSYREQYF. Here the CDR3 DNA reads TGCAGCGTTCGAATCACTAGTTATCGGGAGCAGTACTTC.

The chain employs TRBV7-9 and TRBJ1-5; weak D call: TRBD1 (6 bases). Germline CDR1 and CDR2: SEHNR and FQNEAQ (reference sequence). The germline V and J ends were trimmed by 4 bases and 2 bases, with 15 bases remaining between them. This CDR3 is 16 amino acids long. In nucleotides, the CDR3 is TGTGCCAGCAGCTCGACAGGAGGTATGGGCAATCAGCCCCAGCATTTT. It yields the protein CASSSTGGMGNQPQHF.

The chain has TRBV9 and TRBJ2-5, with D unresolved. CDR3 length equals 14 residues. The germline V gene encodes CDR1 SGDLS and CDR2 YYNGEE. The V gene lost 0 bases and the J gene lost 5 bases, with 11 bases spanning the gap. The CDR3 DNA follows: TGTGCCAGCAGCGTAGGTCAAGCGAGGGAGACCCAGTACTTC. Translating gives CASSVGQARETQYF. Together with reference TRBV9 and TRBJ2-5, the CDR3 gives the full variable domain: DSGVTQTPKHLITATGQRVTLRCSPRSGDLSVYWYQQSLDQGLQFLIQYYNGEERAKGNILERFSAQQFPDLHSELNLSSLELGDSALYFCASSVGQARETQYFGPGTRLLVL.

The CDR3 DNA follows: TGTGCCTGGAGTGTACTCGCCAGGGGACATTACGAGCAGTACTTC. Amino acids: CAWSVLARGHYEQYF. The chain has TRBV30 and TRBJ2-7; TRBD1 is a possible D gene (6 bases). CDR1 and CDR2 (germline): GTSNPN, SVGIG (reference sequence). Trimming took off 0 bases at V and 4 bases at J, with 16 bases between the two ends. There are 15 residues in the CDR3.

The V gene is TRBV5-1, the J gene TRBJ2-5; TRBD1 aligns across 7 bases. Trimming cost V 0 bases and J 3 bases; bases outside gene matches: 5. The germline CDR1 and CDR2 sequences are SGHRS and YFSETQ. CDR3 length: 15 residues. This CDR3 is CASSLAFTGEETQYF. CDR3 nucleotide sequence: TGCGCCAGCAGCTTGGCTTTCACAGGGGAAGAGACCCAGTACTTC.

In its sample, this clone was seen a few times. The gene calls are TRBV4-3 and TRBJ2-1; D unclear. Looked up from germline, CDR1 is LGHNA and CDR2 is YSLEER. The CDR3 is 13 amino acids. Trimming cost V 1 base and J 7 bases, with 8 bases left between them. The CDR3 DNA sequence: TGCGCCAGCAGCCAAGTGGAAACTAATGAGCAGTTCTTC. Its protein is CASSQVETNEQFF.

This clone was seen more than once but under ten times. The genes are TRBV9 and TRBJ2-1, with 15 bases that match TRBD2. Per germline, CDR1 SGDLS and CDR2 YYNGEE. V trimming: 4 bases; J trimming: 4 bases; junction bases outside the gene matches: 9. The CDR3 covers 18 residues. CDR3 sequence: CASSPRTSGRAEYNEQFF. The CDR3 nucleotides read TGTGCCAGCAGCCCCCGGACTAGCGGGAGGGCCGAGTACAATGAGCAGTTCTTC.

The V gene is TRBV30, the J gene TRBJ2-5, with D hard to call. From germline, CDR1 is GTSNPN and CDR2 SVGIG (reference sequence). This CDR3 comprises 13 residues. V was clipped by 0 bases and J by 0 bases, with 5 bases between them. The CDR3 region is CAWSVGYQETQYF. The CDR3 DNA reads as TGTGCCTGGAGTGTTGGGTACCAAGAGACCCAGTACTTC.

This chain uses TRBV30 with TRBJ2-1; a weak D match, TRBD2 (6 bases). This CDR3 spans 16 amino acids. V was pared by 4 bases and J by 4 bases, with 20 bases between. Germline values: CDR1 GTSNPN, CDR2 SVGIG (reference sequence). CDR3 residues: CAWKGLQEGRYNEQFF. The CDR3 DNA sequence: TGTGCCTGGAAGGGACTGCAGGAGGGCCGGTACAATGAGCAGTTCTTC.

The chain couples TRBV29-1 to TRBJ2-2; D possibly matches TRBD1 or TRBD2 (6 bases each). The CDR3 consists of 14 residues. Germline V gives CDR1 SQVTM, CDR2 ANQGSEA. Trimming removed 4 bases from V and 3 bases from J, with 12 bases in between. The CDR3 region is CSVGYRDYTGELFF. The CDR3 DNA reads TGCAGCGTTGGCTACAGGGACTACACCGGGGAGCTGTTTTTT.

This clone has just one count. The chain carries TRBV27 and TRBJ2-3, with D possibly being TRBD2 (6 bases). Germline CDR1 and CDR2: MNHEY and SMNVEV (reference sequence). The ends were cut back, 9 bases at V and 4 bases at J, with 11 bases in the middle. The CDR3 runs 12 residues. CDR3 sequence reads: CASYKRADTQYF. The DNA for the CDR3 is TGTGCCAGTTACAAGCGGGCAGATACGCAGTATTTT.

The chain is built from TRBV5-1 and TRBJ2-3; 12 nucleotides align to TRBD2. Germline CDR1 and CDR2: SGHRS and YFSETQ. The CDR3 runs to 19 residues. V shed 4 bases and J 3 bases; nucleotides not matched to a gene: 15. The CDR3 loop is CASSHQRTSGAVLTDTQYF. CDR3 nucleotide sequence: TGCGCCAGCAGCCATCAGAGGACTAGCGGGGCTGTTTTGACAGATACGCAGTATTTT.